A selection of T cell receptor beta chains follows, all from one sample in a study of OX40 agonist ivuxolimab in advanced cancers. Generated by immunoSEQ multiplex PCR, the TCRdb table keeps only in-frame clones and is missing some. The sample lists 100,000 or so clones, approximately 94% occurring once. This specimen consisted of CD4+ or CD8+ T cells sorted from blood, obtained in a trial of the OX40 agonist ivuxolimab. Receptors originate from an adult with an advanced solid tumor such as melanoma, head and neck, liver or kidney cancer. CDR3s include the opening cysteine and the closing phenylalanine or tryptophan. A D gene is named only where the DNA matches it firmly. Where a row states a size, it is once, few, many or the class of an expanded clone; other rows omit it.

TRBD1	TRBV19	12	NA	TRBJ2-7	CASSKTGVEQYF	TGTGCCAGTAGTAAGACAGGGGTCGAGCAGTACTTC
NA	TRBV6-6	13	NA	TRBJ1-2	CASSPGPGYGYTF	TGTGCCAGCAGTCCCGGCCCTGGGTATGGCTACACCTTC
NA	TRBV4-3	14	NA	TRBJ2-5	CASSHRVYQETQYF	TGCGCCAGCAGCCATAGGGTGTACCAAGAGACCCAGTACTTC
NA	TRBV7-8	13	few	TRBJ1-2	CASSFAGGYGYTF	TGTGCCAGCAGCTTCGCTGGGGGATATGGCTACACCTTC
NA	TRBV2	16	NA	TRBJ1-3	CASRVSWGGSGNTIYF	TGTGCCAGCAGAGTTTCATGGGGCGGATCTGGAAACACCATATATTTT
NA	TRBV19	15	NA	TRBJ2-1	CASRELVGVRYEQFF	TGTGCCAGTAGAGAGTTGGTGGGAGTAAGGTATGAGCAGTTCTTC
NA	TRBV7-9	13	once	TRBJ1-2	CASSFGANYGYTF	TGTGCCAGCAGCTTTGGGGCTAACTATGGCTACACCTTC
TRBD2	TRBV15	15	NA	TRBJ2-7	CATSRDAGVQYEQYF	TGTGCCACCAGCAGAGATGCGGGAGTCCAATACGAGCAGTACTTC
TRBD2	TRBV5-6	16	once	TRBJ2-2	CASSLVARGGTGELFF	TGTGCCAGCAGCTTGGTGGCGCGGGGGGGCACCGGGGAGCTGTTTTTT
TRBD2	TRBV25-1	14	NA	TRBJ2-3	CASKDSGSTDTQYF	TGTGCCAGCAAAGATAGCGGGAGTACAGATACGCAGTATTTT
NA	TRBV9	13	NA	TRBJ2-2	CASSATNTGELFF	TGTGCCAGCAGCGCTACGAACACCGGGGAGCTGTTTTTT
TRBD1	TRBV5-6	15	NA	TRBJ1-2	CASTPDRGGVYGYTF	TGTGCCAGCACTCCGGACAGGGGTGGGGTCTATGGCTACACCTTC
TRBD1	TRBV18	15	NA	TRBJ1-1	CASSPGTGGRFEAFF	TGTGCCAGCTCACCAGGGACAGGGGGTCGCTTTGAAGCTTTCTTT
NA	TRBV5-6	14	NA	TRBJ1-4	CASSLRAGDEKLFF	TGTGCCAGCAGCCTGAGGGCAGGGGATGAAAAACTGTTTTTT
NA	TRBV2	11	few	TRBJ1-2	CASRGNYGYTF	TGTGCCAGCAGGGGAAACTATGGCTACACCTTC
NA	TRBV18	13	NA	TRBJ2-2	CASSAGNIGELFF	TGTGCCAGCTCAGCAGGGAATATCGGGGAGCTGTTTTTT
NA	TRBV5-1	17	NA	TRBJ2-1	CASSLAGNQATYNEQFF	TGCGCCAGCAGCTTGGCGGGGAATCAGGCCACCTACAATGAGCAGTTCTTC
TRBD2	TRBV2	14	NA	TRBJ2-1	CASSEGEGLDEQFF	TGTGCCAGCAGTGAGGGGGAGGGCCTCGATGAGCAGTTCTTC
NA	TRBV30	14	NA	TRBJ1-2	CAWSVLAGRTGYTF	TGTGCCTGGAGTGTACTGGCAGGGCGTACGGGCTACACCTTC
NA	TRBV6-5	15	NA	TRBJ1-5	CASSGGGAGNQPQHF	TGTGCCAGCAGTGGGGGAGGGGCGGGCAATCAGCCCCAGCATTTT
NA	TRBV5-8	13	NA	TRBJ1-1	CASSPPFNTEAFF	TGTGCCAGCAGCCCCCCCTTTAACACTGAAGCTTTCTTT
NA	TRBV5-4	14	once	TRBJ2-2	CASSLYQNTGELFF	TGTGCCAGCAGCTTGTACCAGAACACCGGGGAGCTGTTTTTT
NA	TRBV27	15	NA	TRBJ1-1	CASSFNREWGTEAFF	TGTGCCAGCAGTTTTAACAGGGAATGGGGCACTGAAGCTTTCTTT
NA	TRBV11-3	16	once	TRBJ2-1	CASSPRPGAGPIGQFF	TGTGCCAGCAGCCCTCGACCGGGGGCAGGGCCCATTGGGCAGTTCTTC
NA	TRBV7-2	14	NA	TRBJ2-5	CASSPPGLQETQYF	TGTGCCAGCAGCCCTCCCGGTTTACAAGAGACCCAGTACTTC
NA	TRBV5-1	15	NA	TRBJ2-7	CASSLGIQGPHEQYF	TGCGCCAGCAGCTTGGGTATACAGGGTCCCCACGAGCAGTACTTC
NA	TRBV7-9	14	NA	TRBJ1-1	CASSLAQGSTEAFF	TGTGCCAGCAGCCTCGCACAGGGTTCCACTGAAGCTTTCTTT
NA	TRBV20-1	10	once	TRBJ2-5	CSAEQETQYF	TGCAGTGCTGAGCAAGAGACCCAGTACTTC
NA	TRBV5-4	17	NA	TRBJ1-5	CASSPIPGHGSNQPQHF	TGTGCCAGCAGCCCGATTCCAGGGCACGGGAGCAATCAGCCCCAGCATTTT
NA	TRBV9	14	NA	TRBJ1-4	CASSVRGSNEKLFF	TGTGCCAGCAGCGTAAGAGGCTCTAATGAAAAACTGTTTTTT
NA	TRBV4-3	18	NA	TRBJ1-3	CASSQDMAGVFSGNTIYF	TGCGCCAGCAGCCAAGATATGGCAGGGGTCTTCTCTGGAAACACCATATATTTT
NA	TRBV7-2	14	NA	TRBJ2-5	CASSLDPQVGFHYF	TGTGCCAGCAGCTTAGACCCCCAAGTCGGGTTCCACTACTTC
TRBD1	TRBV10-3	15	NA	TRBJ2-7	CAISVTGQGADEQYF	TGTGCCATCAGTGTAACGGGGCAGGGGGCTGACGAGCAGTACTTC
NA	TRBV29-1	13	once	TRBJ2-7	CSVTGQYSYEQYF	TGCAGCGTTACAGGACAGTACTCCTACGAGCAGTACTTC
NA	TRBV2	13	NA	TRBJ2-5	CASSPGTTETQYF	TGTGCCAGCAGTCCTGGGACGACGGAGACCCAGTACTTC
NA	TRBV20-1	11	NA	TRBJ2-2	CSASQGGELFF	TGCAGTGCTAGTCAGGGCGGGGAGCTGTTTTTT
NA	TRBV27	15	NA	TRBJ2-5	CASSLVVSSQETQYF	TGTGCCAGCAGTTTAGTAGTAAGTAGCCAAGAGACCCAGTACTTC
NA	TRBV6-4	15	NA	TRBJ2-6	CASSVTGTGANVLTF	TGTGCCAGCAGTGTAACTGGGACTGGGGCCAACGTCCTGACTTTC
NA	TRBV5-4	13	few	TRBJ1-1	CASSFAENTEAFF	TGTGCCAGCAGCTTTGCAGAGAACACTGAAGCTTTCTTT
TRBD2	TRBV19	19	NA	TRBJ2-2	CASSMGLAGKADNTGELFF	TGTGCCAGTAGTATGGGACTAGCGGGAAAGGCTGATAACACCGGGGAGCTGTTTTTT
TRBD2	TRBV9	15	NA	TRBJ2-1	CASSVGLAGGVEQFF	TGTGCCAGCAGCGTTGGACTAGCGGGAGGGGTTGAGCAGTTCTTC
NA	TRBV10-3	14	NA	TRBJ2-2	CAISRDTNTGELFF	TGTGCCATCAGTAGGGACACCAACACCGGGGAGCTGTTTTTT
NA	TRBV5-4	14	NA	TRBJ2-7	CASSHREAPSEQYF	TGTGCCAGCAGTCACAGGGAGGCCCCCTCCGAGCAGTACTTC